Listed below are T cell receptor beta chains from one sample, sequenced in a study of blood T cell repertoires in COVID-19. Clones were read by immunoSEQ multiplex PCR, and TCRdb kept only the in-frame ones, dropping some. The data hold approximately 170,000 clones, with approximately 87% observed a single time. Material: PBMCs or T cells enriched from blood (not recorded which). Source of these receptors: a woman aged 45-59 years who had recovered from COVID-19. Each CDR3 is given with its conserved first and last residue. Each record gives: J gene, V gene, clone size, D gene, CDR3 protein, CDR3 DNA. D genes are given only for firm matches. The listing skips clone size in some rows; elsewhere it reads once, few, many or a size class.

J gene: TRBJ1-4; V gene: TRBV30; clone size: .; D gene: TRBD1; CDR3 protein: CAWSDKDRGNEKLFF; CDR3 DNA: TGTGCCTGGAGCGACAAGGACAGGGGGAATGAAAAACTGTTTTTT
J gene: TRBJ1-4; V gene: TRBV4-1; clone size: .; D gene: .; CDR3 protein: CASSQGGDYEGLGKLFF; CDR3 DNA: TGCGCCAGCAGCCAAGGGGGAGACTACGAGGGTTTGGGAAAACTGTTTTTT
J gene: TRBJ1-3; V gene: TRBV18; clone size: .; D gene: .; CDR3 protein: CASSPKLGVSGNTIYF; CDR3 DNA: TGTGCCAGCTCACCTAAACTCGGGGTATCTGGAAACACCATATATTTT
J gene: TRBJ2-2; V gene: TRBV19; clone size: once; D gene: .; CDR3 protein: CASSMVGGATGELFF; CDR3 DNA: TGTGCCAGTAGTATGGTCGGCGGGGCCACCGGGGAGCTGTTTTTT
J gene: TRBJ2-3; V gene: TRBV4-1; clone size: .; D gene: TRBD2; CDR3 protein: CASSQDPRGRATDTQYF; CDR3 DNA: TGCGCCAGCAGCCAAGATCCCCGCGGGAGGGCAACAGATACGCAGTATTTT
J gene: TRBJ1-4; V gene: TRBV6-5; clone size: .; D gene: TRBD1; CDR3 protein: CASRPDRGTYEKLFF; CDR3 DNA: TGTGCCAGCAGACCCGACAGGGGTACCTATGAAAAACTGTTTTTT
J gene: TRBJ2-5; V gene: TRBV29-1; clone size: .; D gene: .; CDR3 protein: CSVEDPPGGRQETQYF; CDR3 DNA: TGCAGCGTTGAAGATCCGCCAGGGGGGCGACAAGAGACCCAGTACTTC
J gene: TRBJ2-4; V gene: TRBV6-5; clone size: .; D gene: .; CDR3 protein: CASSYNSLAKNIQYF; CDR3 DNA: TGTGCCAGCAGTTATAACTCACTAGCCAAAAACATTCAGTACTTC
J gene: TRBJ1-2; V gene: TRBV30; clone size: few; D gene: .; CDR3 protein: CAWSAGPMYGYTF; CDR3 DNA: TGTGCCTGGAGTGCAGGGCCAATGTATGGCTACACCTTC
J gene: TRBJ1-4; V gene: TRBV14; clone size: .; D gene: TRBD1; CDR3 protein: CASTRTGVLNEKLFF; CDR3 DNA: TGTGCCAGCACCCGTACAGGGGTGCTGAATGAAAAACTGTTTTTT
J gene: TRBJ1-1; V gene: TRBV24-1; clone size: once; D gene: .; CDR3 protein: CATRDSTNTEAFF; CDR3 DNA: TGTGCCACCAGGGACTCGACGAACACTGAAGCTTTCTTT
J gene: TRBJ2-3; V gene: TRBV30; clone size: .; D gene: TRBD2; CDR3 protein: CAWSGLTSGSLGRGTDTQYF; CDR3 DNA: TGTGCCTGGAGTGGGTTGACTAGCGGGAGTTTAGGGCGGGGCACAGATACGCAGTATTTT
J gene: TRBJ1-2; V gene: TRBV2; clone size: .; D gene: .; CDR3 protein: CASMQGSAYGYTF; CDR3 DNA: TGTGCCAGCATGCAGGGTTCCGCCTATGGCTACACCTTC
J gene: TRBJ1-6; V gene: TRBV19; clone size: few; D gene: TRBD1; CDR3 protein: CASSTHRGGNSPLHF; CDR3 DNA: TGTGCCAGTAGTACCCACAGGGGCGGTAATTCACCCCTCCACTTT
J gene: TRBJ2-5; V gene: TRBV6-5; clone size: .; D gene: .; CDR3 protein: CASGHRGAVQETQYF; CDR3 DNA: TGTGCCAGCGGTCATAGGGGCGCGGTACAAGAGACCCAGTACTTC
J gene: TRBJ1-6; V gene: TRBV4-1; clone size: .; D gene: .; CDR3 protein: CASSQGGGSYNSPLHF; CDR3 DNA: TGCGCCAGCAGCCAGGGGGGGGGCTCCTATAATTCACCCCTCCACTTT
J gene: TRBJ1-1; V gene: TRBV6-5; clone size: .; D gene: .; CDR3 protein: CASSLRSGTEAFF; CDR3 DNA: TGTGCCAGCAGTTTGCGGTCGGGCACTGAAGCTTTCTTT
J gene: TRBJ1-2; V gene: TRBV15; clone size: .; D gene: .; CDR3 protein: CATSRGAYYGYTF; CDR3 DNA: TGTGCCACCAGCAGAGGGGCCTACTATGGCTACACCTTC
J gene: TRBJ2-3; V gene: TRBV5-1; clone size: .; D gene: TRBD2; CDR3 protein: CASSPTRGAANTQYF; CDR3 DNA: TGCGCCAGCAGCCCGACGCGGGGGGCTGCAAATACGCAGTATTTT
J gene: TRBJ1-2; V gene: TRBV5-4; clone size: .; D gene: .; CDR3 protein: CASRSLAGAYGYTF; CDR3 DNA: TGTGCCAGCCGCTCCCTGGCGGGCGCTTATGGCTACACCTTC
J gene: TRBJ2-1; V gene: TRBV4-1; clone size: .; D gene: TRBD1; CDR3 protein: CASSPIKDRDDEQFF; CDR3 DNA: TGCGCCAGCAGCCCTATTAAGGACAGGGACGATGAGCAGTTCTTC
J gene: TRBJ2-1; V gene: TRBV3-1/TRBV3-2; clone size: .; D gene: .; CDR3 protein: CASARGANEQFF; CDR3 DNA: TGTGCCAGCGCCCGGGGGGCCAATGAGCAGTTCTTC
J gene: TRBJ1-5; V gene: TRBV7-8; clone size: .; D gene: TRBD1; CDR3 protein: CASSLAEGTGFHQPQHF; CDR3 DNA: TGTGCCAGCAGCTTAGCGGAGGGGACAGGCTTCCATCAGCCCCAGCATTTT
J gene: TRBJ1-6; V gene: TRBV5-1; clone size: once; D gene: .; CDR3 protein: CASSLGEAQRYNSPLHF; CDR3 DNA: TGCGCCAGCAGCCTGGGTGAGGCTCAGCGATATAATTCACCCCTCCACTTT
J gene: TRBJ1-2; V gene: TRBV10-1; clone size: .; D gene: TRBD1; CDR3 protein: CASTTRTGCSWEAF; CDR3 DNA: TGCGCCAGCACCACACGGACAGGGTGTAGTTGGGAAGCCTTC
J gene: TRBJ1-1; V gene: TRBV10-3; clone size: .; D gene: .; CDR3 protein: CAMRPDGTLNTEAFF; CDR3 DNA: TGTGCCATGCGCCCGGACGGGACATTGAACACTGAAGCTTTCTTT
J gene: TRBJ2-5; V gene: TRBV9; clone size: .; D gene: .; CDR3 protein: CASSVTRDEQTQYF; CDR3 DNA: TGTGCCAGCAGCGTCACGCGGGACGAACAGACCCAGTACTTC
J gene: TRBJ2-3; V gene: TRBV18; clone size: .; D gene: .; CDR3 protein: CASSPTRIPDTQYF; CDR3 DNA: TGTGCCAGCTCACCCACGCGTATCCCAGATACGCAGTATTTT
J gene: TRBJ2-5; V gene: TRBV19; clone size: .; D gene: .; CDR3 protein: CASTLTGNHETQYF; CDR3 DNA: TGTGCCAGTACCCTAACAGGGAACCACGAGACCCAGTACTTC
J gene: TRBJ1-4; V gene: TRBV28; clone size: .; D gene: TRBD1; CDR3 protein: CASNSAGTVTNEKLFF; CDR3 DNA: TGTGCCAGTAACTCAGCCGGGACAGTAACTAATGAAAAACTGTTTTTT
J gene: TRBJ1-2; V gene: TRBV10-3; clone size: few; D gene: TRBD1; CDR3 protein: CAISEIRGQGYTF; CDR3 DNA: TGTGCCATCAGTGAAATTAGGGGGCAGGGCTACACCTTC
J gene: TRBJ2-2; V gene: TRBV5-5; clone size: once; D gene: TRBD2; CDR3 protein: CASSLNSGSGTGELFF; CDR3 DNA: TGTGCCAGCAGCTTAAATAGCGGGAGTGGGACCGGGGAGCTGTTTTTT
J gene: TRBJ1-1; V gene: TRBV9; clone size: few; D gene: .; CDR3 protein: CASSTGVNTEAFF; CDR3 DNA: TGTGCCAGCAGCACCGGGGTGAACACTGAAGCTTTCTTT
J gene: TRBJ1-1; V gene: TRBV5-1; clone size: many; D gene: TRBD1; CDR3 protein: CASGAGQGTEAFF; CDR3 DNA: TGCGCCAGCGGGGCGGGACAGGGCACTGAAGCTTTCTTT
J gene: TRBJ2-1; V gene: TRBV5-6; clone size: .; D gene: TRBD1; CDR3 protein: CASSRDRNNEQFF; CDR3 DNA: TGTGCCAGCTCCAGGGACAGAAACAATGAGCAGTTCTTC
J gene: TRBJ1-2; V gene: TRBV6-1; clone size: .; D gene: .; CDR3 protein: CASSETGPYGYTF; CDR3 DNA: TGTGCCAGCAGTGAAACAGGCCCCTATGGCTACACCTTC
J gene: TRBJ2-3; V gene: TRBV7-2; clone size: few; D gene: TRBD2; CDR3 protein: CASSLVGGGGPDTQYF; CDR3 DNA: TGTGCCAGCAGCTTAGTGGGCGGCGGGGGGCCAGATACGCAGTATTTT
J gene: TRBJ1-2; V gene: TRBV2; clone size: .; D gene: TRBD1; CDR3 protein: CASTGDSHGYTF; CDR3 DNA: TGTGCCAGCACCGGGGACAGCCATGGCTACACCTTC
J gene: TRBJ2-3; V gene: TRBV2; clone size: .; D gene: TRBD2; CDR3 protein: CASGVPAGEPDTQYF; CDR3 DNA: TGTGCCAGCGGAGTTCCAGCGGGAGAACCAGATACGCAGTATTTT
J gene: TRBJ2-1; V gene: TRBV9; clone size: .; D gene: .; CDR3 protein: CASSPTSGSYNEQFF; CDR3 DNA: TGTGCCAGCAGCCCGACCTCAGGCTCCTACAATGAGCAGTTCTTC
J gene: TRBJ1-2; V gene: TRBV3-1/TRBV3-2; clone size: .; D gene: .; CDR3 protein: CASSPNIEVDGYTF; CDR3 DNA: TGTGCCAGCAGCCCGAACATCGAGGTAGATGGCTACACCTTC
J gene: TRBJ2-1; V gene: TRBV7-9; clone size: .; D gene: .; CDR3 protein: CASSRRDTYNEQFF; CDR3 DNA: TGTGCCAGCAGCCGCCGGGACACCTACAATGAGCAGTTCTTC
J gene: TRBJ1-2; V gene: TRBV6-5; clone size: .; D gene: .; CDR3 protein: CASSDPSGGYYGYTF; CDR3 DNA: TGTGCCAGCAGCGACCCCTCTGGGGGCTACTATGGCTACACCTTC
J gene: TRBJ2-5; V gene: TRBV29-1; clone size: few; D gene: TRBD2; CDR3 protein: CSVASGSQETQYF; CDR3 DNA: TGCAGCGTTGCTAGCGGATCACAAGAGACCCAGTACTTC